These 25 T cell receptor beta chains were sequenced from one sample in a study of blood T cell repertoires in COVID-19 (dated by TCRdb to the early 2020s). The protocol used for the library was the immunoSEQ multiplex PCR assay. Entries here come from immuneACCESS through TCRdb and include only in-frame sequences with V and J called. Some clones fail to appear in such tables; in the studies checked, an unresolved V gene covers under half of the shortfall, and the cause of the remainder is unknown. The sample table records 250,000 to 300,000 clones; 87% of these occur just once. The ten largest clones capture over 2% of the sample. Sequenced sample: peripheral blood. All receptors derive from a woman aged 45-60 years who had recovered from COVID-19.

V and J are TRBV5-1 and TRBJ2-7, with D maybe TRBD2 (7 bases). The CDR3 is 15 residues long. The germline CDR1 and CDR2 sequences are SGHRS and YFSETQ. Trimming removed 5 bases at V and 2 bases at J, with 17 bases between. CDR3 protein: CASRGGAIPPYEQYF. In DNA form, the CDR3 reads TGCGCCAGCAGGGGGGGGGCCATCCCTCCCTACGAGCAGTACTTC.

CDR3 nucleotide sequence: TGCGCCAGCAGCCCCGACACGGGGGGGGGTGCGAGGGCTGAAGCTTTCTTT. Protein: CASSPDTGGGARAEAFF. V usage is TRBV4-3 and J usage is TRBJ1-1; D perhaps matches TRBD1 (5 bases). This CDR3 contains 17 residues. V was trimmed by 4 bases and J by 6 bases, leaving 24 bases between them. Germline V gene lookup returns CDR1 LGHNA and CDR2 YSLEER.

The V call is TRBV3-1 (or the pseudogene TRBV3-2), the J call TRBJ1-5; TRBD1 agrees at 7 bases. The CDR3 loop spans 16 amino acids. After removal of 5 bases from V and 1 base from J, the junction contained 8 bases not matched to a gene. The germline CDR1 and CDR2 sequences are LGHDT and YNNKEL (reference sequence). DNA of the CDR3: TGTGCCAGCAGCAGAGGGACAGTTGTGAGCAATCAGCCCCAGCATTTT. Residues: CASSRGTVVSNQPQHF.

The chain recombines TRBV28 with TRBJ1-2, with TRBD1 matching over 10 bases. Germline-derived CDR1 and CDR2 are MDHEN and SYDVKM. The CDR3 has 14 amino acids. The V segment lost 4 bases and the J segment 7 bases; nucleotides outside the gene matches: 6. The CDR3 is CASSYGTGVFGYTF. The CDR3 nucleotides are TGTGCCAGCAGTTATGGGACAGGGGTTTTTGGCTACACCTTC.

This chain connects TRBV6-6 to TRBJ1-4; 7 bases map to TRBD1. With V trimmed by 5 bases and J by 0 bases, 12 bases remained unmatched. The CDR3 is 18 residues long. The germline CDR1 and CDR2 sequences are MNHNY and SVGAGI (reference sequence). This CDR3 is CASSRQRGPMATNEKLFF. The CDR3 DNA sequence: TGTGCCAGCAGTCGTCAGAGGGGGCCTATGGCAACTAATGAAAAACTGTTTTTT.

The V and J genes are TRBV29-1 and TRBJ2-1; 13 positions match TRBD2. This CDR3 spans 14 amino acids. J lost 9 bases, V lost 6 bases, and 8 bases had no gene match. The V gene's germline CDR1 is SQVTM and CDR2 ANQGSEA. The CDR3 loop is CSVSGLAGLGEQFF. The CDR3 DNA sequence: TGCAGCGTGTCGGGACTAGCGGGGTTGGGTGAGCAGTTCTTC.

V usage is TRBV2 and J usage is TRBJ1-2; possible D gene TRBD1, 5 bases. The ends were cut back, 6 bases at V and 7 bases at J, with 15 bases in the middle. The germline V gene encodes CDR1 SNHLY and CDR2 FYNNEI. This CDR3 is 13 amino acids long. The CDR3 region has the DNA TGTGCCAGCAGCTCCCAGGGTCTACTTGGCTACACCTTC. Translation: CASSSQGLLGYTF.

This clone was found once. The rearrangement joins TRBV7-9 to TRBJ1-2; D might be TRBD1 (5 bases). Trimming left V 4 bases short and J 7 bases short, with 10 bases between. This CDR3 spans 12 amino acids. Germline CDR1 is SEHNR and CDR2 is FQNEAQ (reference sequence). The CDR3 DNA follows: TGTGCCAGCAGCTCCGACAGTGGTGGCTACACCTTC. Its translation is CASSSDSGGYTF.

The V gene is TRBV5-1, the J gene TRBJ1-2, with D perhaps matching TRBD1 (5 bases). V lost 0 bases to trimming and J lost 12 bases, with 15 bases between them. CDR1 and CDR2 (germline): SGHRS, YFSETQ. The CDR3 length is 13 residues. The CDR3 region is CASSLVGAAYHTF. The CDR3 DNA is TGCGCCAGCAGCTTGGTAGGGGCGGCCTACCACACCTTC.

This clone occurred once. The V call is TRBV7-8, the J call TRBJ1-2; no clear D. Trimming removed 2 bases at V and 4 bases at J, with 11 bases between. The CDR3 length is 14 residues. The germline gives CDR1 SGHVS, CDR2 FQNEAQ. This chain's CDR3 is CASSLISDIYGYTF. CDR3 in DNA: TGTGCCAGCAGCTTAATTTCAGACATCTATGGCTACACCTTC.

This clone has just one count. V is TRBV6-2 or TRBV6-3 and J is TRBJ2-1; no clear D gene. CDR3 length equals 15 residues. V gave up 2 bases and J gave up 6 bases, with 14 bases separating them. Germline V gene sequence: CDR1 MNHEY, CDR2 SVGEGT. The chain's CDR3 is CASSYSTTVLNEQFF. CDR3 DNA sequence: TGTGCCAGCAGTTACAGTACTACCGTACTCAATGAGCAGTTCTTC.

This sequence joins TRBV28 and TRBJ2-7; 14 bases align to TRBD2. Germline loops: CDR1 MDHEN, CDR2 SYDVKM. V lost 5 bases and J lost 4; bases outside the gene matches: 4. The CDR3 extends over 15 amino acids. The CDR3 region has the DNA TGTGCCAGCAGTCCGAGACTAGCGGGAGGGTACGAGCAGTACTTC. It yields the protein CASSPRLAGGYEQYF.

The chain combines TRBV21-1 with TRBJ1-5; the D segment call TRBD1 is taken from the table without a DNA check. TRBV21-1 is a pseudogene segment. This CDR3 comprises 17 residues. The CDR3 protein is CASSKGCRDYSNQPQHF. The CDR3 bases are TGTGCCAGCAGCAAAGGCTGCAGGGATTATAGCAATCAGCCCCAGCATTTT.

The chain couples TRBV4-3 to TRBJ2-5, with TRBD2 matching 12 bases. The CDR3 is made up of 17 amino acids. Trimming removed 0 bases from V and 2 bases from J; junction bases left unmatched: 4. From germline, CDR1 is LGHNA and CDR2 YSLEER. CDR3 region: CASSQDSGLAGQETQYF. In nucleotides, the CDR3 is TGCGCCAGCAGCCAAGATTCCGGACTAGCGGGACAAGAGACCCAGTACTTC.

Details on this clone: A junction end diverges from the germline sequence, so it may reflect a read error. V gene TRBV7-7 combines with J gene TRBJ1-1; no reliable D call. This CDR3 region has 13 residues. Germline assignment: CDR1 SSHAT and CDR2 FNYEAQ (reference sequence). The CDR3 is CASSLARNTEAFF. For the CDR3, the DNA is TGTGCTAGCAGCTTAGCCAGGAACACTGAAGCTTTCTTT.

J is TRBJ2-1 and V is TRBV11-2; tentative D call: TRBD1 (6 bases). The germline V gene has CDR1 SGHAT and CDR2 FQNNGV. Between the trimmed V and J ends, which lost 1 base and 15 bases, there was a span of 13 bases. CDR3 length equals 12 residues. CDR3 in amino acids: CASSLVSGVPFF. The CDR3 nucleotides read TGTGCCAGCAGCTTAGTTTCAGGGGTTCCGTTCTTC.

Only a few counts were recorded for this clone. The CDR3 protein is CASSHGPVNTEAFF. Written as DNA, the CDR3 is TGTGCCAGCAGCCATGGGCCAGTTAACACTGAAGCTTTCTTT. This chain connects TRBV9 to TRBJ1-1; no reliable D call. The CDR3 length is 14 residues. V was clipped by 4 bases and J by 2 bases, with 12 bases between them. Germline values: CDR1 SGDLS, CDR2 YYNGEE.

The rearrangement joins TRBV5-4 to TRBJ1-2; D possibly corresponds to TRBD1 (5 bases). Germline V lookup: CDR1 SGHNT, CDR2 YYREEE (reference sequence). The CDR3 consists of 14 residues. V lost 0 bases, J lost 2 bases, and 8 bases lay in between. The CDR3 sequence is CASSLGQSNYGYTF. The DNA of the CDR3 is TGTGCCAGCAGCTTGGGACAGTCCAACTATGGCTACACCTTC.

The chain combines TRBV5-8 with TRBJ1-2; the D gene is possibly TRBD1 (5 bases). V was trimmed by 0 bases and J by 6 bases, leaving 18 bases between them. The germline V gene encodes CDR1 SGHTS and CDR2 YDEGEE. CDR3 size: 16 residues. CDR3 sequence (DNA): TGTGCCAGCAGCTTGGCGGCTGGCAGGGAACGAAATGGCTACACCTTC. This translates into CASSLAAGRERNGYTF.

The CDR3: CASSDTGFDEQYF. The CDR3 nucleotides read TGTGCCAGCAGCGATACGGGATTCGACGAGCAGTACTTC. This sequence joins TRBV6-5 and TRBJ2-7; possibly TRBD2 for D (5 bases). CDR3 length equals 13 residues. V lost 6 bases and J lost 5, with 14 bases in between. Germline V gene data show CDR1 as MNHEY and CDR2 as SVGAGI.

CDR3 in amino acids: CASRERGPGYNEQFF. In DNA, the CDR3 is TGTGCCAGCCGGGAGCGGGGGCCGGGGTACAATGAGCAGTTCTTC. This sequence joins TRBV7-2 and TRBJ2-1; 8 bases fit TRBD2. Germline V gene lookup returns CDR1 SGHTA and CDR2 FQGNSA. V trimming: 8 bases; J trimming: 4 bases; junction bases outside the gene matches: 10. CDR3 length: 15 residues.

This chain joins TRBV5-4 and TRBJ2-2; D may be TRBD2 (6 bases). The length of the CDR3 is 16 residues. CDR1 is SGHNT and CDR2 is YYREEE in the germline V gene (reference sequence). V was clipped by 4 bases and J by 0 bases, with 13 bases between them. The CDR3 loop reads CASSPPGLANTGELFF. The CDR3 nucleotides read TGTGCCAGCAGCCCACCGGGACTGGCGAACACCGGGGAGCTGTTTTTT.

For the CDR3, the DNA is TGCGCCTCGACACAGGGGCGGCATTTACGGGAAAAACTGTTTTTT. Translating gives CASTQGRHLREKLFF. The rearrangement links TRBV4-3 to TRBJ1-4, with 7 bases that match TRBD1. CDR1 LGHNA and CDR2 YSLEER come from the germline V gene. Unmatched junction bases numbered 17, after V lost 11 bases and J lost 8 bases. This CDR3 spans 15 amino acids.

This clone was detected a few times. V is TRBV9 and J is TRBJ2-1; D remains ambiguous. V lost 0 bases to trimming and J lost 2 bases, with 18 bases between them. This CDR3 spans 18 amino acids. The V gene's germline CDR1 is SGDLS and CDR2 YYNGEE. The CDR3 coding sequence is TGTGCCAGCAGCGTAGATAAGGAGCCAACACCAACCTACAATGAGCAGTTCTTC. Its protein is CASSVDKEPTPTYNEQFF.

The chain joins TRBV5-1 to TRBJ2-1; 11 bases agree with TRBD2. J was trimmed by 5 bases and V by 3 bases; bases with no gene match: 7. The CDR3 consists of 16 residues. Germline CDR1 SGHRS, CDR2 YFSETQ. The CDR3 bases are TGCGCCAGCAGCTCCACCACTAGCGGGGGAAACAATGAGCAGTTCTTC. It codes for CASSSTTSGGNNEQFF.